This paragraph reports one T cell receptor (beta chain). What it binds is unknown. At sampling all donors were nominally healthy, likely with unrecorded immune exposures. The entry originates in a study of cytomegalovirus exposure and HLA in healthy donors. The study's findings and limits: An analysis done earlier found most TCR beta V segments productive about 87% or about 30% of the time.

This CDR3 region has 12 residues. V shed 4 bases and J shed 11 bases, with 13 bases lying between them. CDR1 and CDR2 (germline): MNHNS, SASEGT. With 60 Vbeta and 13 Jbeta primers, the PCR was carried out. Profiling relied on immunoSEQ multiplex PCR, and the TCRdb table lists in-frame clones only, not all of them. The sample carries about 130,000 clones, over 80% recorded once. Material: PBMCs. This clonotype was sampled from a man aged 18 to 29 in good health and CMV-seropositive. The genes are TRBV6-1 and TRBJ2-3; possibly TRBD2 for D (6 bases). CDR3 in amino acids: CASSGRAGGQYF. The CDR3 DNA follows: TGTGCCAGCAGTGGGAGGGCCGGAGGGCAGTATTTT.